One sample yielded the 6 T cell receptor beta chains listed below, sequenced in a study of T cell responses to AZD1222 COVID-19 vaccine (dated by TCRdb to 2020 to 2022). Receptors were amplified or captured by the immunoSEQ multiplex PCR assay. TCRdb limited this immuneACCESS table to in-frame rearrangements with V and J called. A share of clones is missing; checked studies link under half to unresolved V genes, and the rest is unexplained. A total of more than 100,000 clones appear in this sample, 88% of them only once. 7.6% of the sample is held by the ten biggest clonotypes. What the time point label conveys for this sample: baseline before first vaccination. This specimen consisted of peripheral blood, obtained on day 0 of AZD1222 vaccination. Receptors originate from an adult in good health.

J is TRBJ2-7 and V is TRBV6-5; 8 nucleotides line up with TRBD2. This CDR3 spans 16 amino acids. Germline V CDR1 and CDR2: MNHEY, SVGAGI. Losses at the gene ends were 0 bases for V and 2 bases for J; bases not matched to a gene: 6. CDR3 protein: CASSYSTGGRAYEQYF. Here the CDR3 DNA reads TGTGCCAGCAGTTACTCAACGGGAGGGCGGGCCTACGAGCAGTACTTC.

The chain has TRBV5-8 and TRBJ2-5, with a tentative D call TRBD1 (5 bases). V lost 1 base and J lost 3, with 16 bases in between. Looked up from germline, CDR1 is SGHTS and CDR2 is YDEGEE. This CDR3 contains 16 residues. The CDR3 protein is CASSLKHGGAKETQYF. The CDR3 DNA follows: TGTGCCAGCAGCTTGAAACATGGTGGGGCGAAAGAGACCCAGTACTTC.

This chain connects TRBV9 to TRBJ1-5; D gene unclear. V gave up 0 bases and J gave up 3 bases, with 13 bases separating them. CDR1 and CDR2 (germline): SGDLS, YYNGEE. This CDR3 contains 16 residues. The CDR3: CASSVEADNINQPQHF. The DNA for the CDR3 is TGTGCCAGCAGCGTAGAGGCAGACAATATCAATCAGCCCCAGCATTTT.

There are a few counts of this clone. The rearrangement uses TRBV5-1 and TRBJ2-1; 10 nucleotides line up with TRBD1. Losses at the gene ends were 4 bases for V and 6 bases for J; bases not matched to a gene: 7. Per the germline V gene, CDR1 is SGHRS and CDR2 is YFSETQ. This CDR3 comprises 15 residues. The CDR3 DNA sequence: TGCGCCAGCAGCCCGGGACAGGGGAAGAGCAATGAGCAGTTCTTC. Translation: CASSPGQGKSNEQFF.

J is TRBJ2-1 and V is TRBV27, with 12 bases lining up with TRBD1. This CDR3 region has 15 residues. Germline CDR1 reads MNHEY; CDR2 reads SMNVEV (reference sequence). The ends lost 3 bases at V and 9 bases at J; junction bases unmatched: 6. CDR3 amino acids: CASSFGDRGLSEQFF. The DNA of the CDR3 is TGTGCCAGCAGTTTTGGGGACAGGGGGCTTTCTGAGCAGTTCTTC.

This CDR3 reads CASSLDPANDIQYF. In DNA, the CDR3 is TGTGCCAGCAGCTTAGACCCCGCCAATGACATTCAGTACTTC. The rearrangement links TRBV13 to TRBJ2-4; D not resolved. Germline CDR1 and CDR2: PRHDT and FYEKMQ (reference sequence). V was clipped by 1 base and J by 8 bases, with 12 bases between them. This CDR3 spans 14 amino acids.